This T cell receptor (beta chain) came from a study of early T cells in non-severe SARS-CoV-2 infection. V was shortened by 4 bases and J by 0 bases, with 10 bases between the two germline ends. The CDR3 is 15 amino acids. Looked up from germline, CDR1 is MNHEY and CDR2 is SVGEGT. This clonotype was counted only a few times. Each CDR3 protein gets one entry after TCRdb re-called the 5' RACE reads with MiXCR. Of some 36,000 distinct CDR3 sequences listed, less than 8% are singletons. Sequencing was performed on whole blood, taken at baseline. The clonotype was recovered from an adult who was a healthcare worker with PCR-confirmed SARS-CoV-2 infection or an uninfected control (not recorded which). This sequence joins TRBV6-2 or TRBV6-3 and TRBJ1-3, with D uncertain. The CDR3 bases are TGTGCCAGCAGTTCCGGACGGAGCTCTGGAAACACCATATATTTT. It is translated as CASSSGRSSGNTIYF.